These 23 T cell receptor beta chains share one sample of origin, sequenced in a study of blood T cells in healthy people across ages. The second PCR ran about 6 to 11 cycles with a sample-barcoded 5' primer and J-beta primers. Each CDR3 protein is one row after TCRdb ran MiXCR on the 5' RACE reads. The sample yields 750,000 to 950,000 distinct CDR3 sequences, about 48% seen once. The sample taken for sequencing was blood. The receptor set was obtained from a man aged 80 or over in good health.

This clonotype came up a few times. V usage is TRBV20-1 and J usage is TRBJ1-6; 8 bases line up with TRBD1. CDR3 length: 16 amino acids. The germline gives CDR1 DFQATT, CDR2 SNEGSKA (reference sequence). V lost 0 bases and J lost 10; bases outside the gene matches: 11. In DNA, the CDR3 is TGCAGTGCTAGAGATGCCGGACAGGGAGTGGGATCACCCCTCCACTTT. It is translated as CSARDAGQGVGSPLHF.

The chain joins TRBV3-1 to TRBJ2-1; 7 bases fit TRBD2. Losses at the gene ends were 0 bases for V and 6 bases for J; bases not matched to a gene: 8. The CDR3 consists of 16 residues. Germline CDR1 is LGHDT and CDR2 is YNNKEL (reference sequence). DNA of the CDR3: TGTGCCAGCAGCCAAGAGGGCGCGGGGGTTTTCAATGAGCAGTTCTTC. It encodes CASSQEGAGVFNEQFF.

The chain couples TRBV27 to TRBJ2-5; 7 bases align to TRBD1. This CDR3 has 15 amino acids. From germline, CDR1 is MNHEY and CDR2 SMNVEV (reference sequence). V dropped 5 bases and J dropped 0; count of bases not matched to a gene: 6. CDR3 region: CASSTGVGNQETQYF. CDR3 coding DNA: TGTGCCAGCAGTACAGGGGTCGGGAACCAAGAGACCCAGTACTTC.

About this clonotype: Compared with germline, one end of the junction differs, possibly owing to a read error. CDR3 sequence (DNA): TGTGCTAGCAGCTTCCGGATGCCCAATGAGCAGTTCTTC. The encoded protein is CASSFRMPNEQFF. The chain uses TRBV7-9 and TRBJ2-1; D unclear. This CDR3 spans 13 amino acids. The germline CDR1 and CDR2 sequences are SEHNR and FQNEAQ (reference sequence).

V usage is TRBV29-1 and J usage is TRBJ2-1; 7 bases align to TRBD1. Per the germline V gene, CDR1 is SQVTM and CDR2 is ANQGSEA. This CDR3 spans 13 amino acids. V lost 5 bases, J lost 9 bases, and 10 bases stayed unmatched. The CDR3 DNA is TGCAGCGTTAAAAGACAGGGACGAGGTGAGCAGTTCTTC. It yields the protein CSVKRQGRGEQFF.

This chain uses TRBV5-1 with TRBJ1-4; 10 positions agree with TRBD1. The germline V gene encodes CDR1 SGHRS and CDR2 YFSETQ. V was pared by 1 base and J by 8 bases, with 5 bases of the junction left unmatched. The CDR3 runs to 15 residues. This CDR3 reads CASSLSGTGEEKLFF. Here the CDR3 DNA reads TGCGCCAGCAGCTTGTCCGGGACAGGGGAAGAAAAACTGTTTTTT.

This rearrangement joins TRBV12-3 or TRBV12-4 to TRBJ1-2, with D hard to call. Trimming stripped 3 bases from V and 12 bases from J, with 5 bases between. CDR3 size: 9 residues. In DNA form, the CDR3 reads TGTGCCAGCAGTTTTCCGGACACCTTC. It specifies CASSFPDTF.

This chain joins TRBV6-5 and TRBJ2-7; 11 positions match TRBD2. This CDR3 has 15 residues. Per the germline V gene, CDR1 is MNHEY and CDR2 is SVGAGI. Trimming removed 5 bases from V and 6 bases from J; junction bases left unmatched: 9. CDR3 sequence reads: CASSILSGRAGEQYF. CDR3 nucleotides: TGTGCCAGCAGTATCCTTAGCGGGAGGGCCGGCGAGCAGTACTTC.

This clonotype was seen only a few times. In nucleotides, the CDR3 is TGCGCCAGCAGCGTCACCATACAGAATTACTACGAGCAGTACTTC. It yields the protein CASSVTIQNYYEQYF. V is TRBV5-1 and J is TRBJ2-7; no firm D call. With 4 bases removed from V and 3 bases from J, the gap between germline ends came to 17 bases. Germline values: CDR1 SGHRS, CDR2 YFSETQ. The CDR3 runs to 15 residues.

The chain couples TRBV20-1 to TRBJ2-3, with a tentative D call TRBD1 (6 bases). The CDR3 loop spans 17 amino acids. V was trimmed by 0 bases and J by 14 bases, leaving 30 bases between them. Germline CDR1 reads DFQATT; CDR2 reads SNEGSKA (reference sequence). The CDR3 region is CSARDPRTEKKHRYAYF. DNA of the CDR3: TGCAGTGCTAGAGATCCCAGGACAGAGAAAAAGCACAGATACGCGTATTTT.

This rearrangement joins TRBV27 to TRBJ2-7; 7 nucleotides match TRBD2. V lost 5 bases to trimming and J lost 0 bases; unmatched junction nucleotides: 7. Germline CDR1 reads MNHEY; CDR2 reads SMNVEV (reference sequence). This CDR3 has 15 residues. The CDR3 region has the DNA TGTGCCAGCAGTACGACTAGCTTCTCCTCCTACGAGCAGTACTTC. It yields the protein CASSTTSFSSYEQYF.

V gene TRBV27 combines with J gene TRBJ2-5; weak D call: TRBD2 (5 bases). Germline lookup yields CDR1 MNHEY and CDR2 SMNVEV (reference sequence). Between the trimmed V and J ends, which lost 5 bases and 4 bases, there was a span of 20 bases. This CDR3 spans 16 amino acids. CDR3 protein: CASSGLGFTGLETQYF. CDR3 bases: TGTGCCAGCAGTGGCCTCGGGTTCACGGGGTTAGAGACCCAGTACTTC.

The V call is TRBV12-3 or TRBV12-4, the J call TRBJ2-3; a weak D match, TRBD1 (6 bases). The V gene lost 6 bases and the J gene lost 14 bases, with 21 bases spanning the gap. This CDR3 has 13 amino acids. The CDR3 DNA reads as TGTGCCAGCAGCCCCAGGGGATTCCGAGACGCGTATTTT. Its translation is CASSPRGFRDAYF.

The chain joins TRBV5-1 to TRBJ1-1; D remains unclear. CDR3 size: 13 residues. The germline V gene encodes CDR1 SGHRS and CDR2 YFSETQ. The V gene lost 5 bases and the J gene lost 3 bases, with 11 bases spanning the gap. CDR3 DNA sequence: TGCGCCAGCAGTATGGCAGGCGACACTGAAGCTTTCTTT. Translated, it gives CASSMAGDTEAFF.

The V gene is TRBV21-1, the J gene TRBJ2-7; the listed D gene, TRBD1, was not tested against the DNA. TRBV21-1 is tagged as a pseudogene. This CDR3 spans 15 amino acids. CDR3: CASSKAGTGIYEQYF. The CDR3 coding sequence is TGTGCCAGCAGCAAAGCCGGGACAGGGATCTACGAGCAGTACTTC.

This clonotype was observed a few times. This chain links TRBV28 with TRBJ1-2, with D unclear. Trimming stripped 6 bases from V and 7 bases from J, with 18 bases between. Germline CDR1 is MDHEN and CDR2 is SYDVKM. The CDR3 runs to 14 residues. This CDR3 is CASSPPGRVGGYTF. The CDR3 bases are TGTGCCAGCAGCCCTCCGGGGAGGGTAGGTGGCTACACCTTC.

This clonotype has a handful of counts. The CDR3, as DNA: TGTGCCAGCAGCCCCCGTGGAGCACGTACGCAGTATTTT. It specifies CASSPRGARTQYF. The chain uses TRBV7-3 and TRBJ2-3; D is unclear. The CDR3 has 13 amino acids. Germline V CDR1 and CDR2: SGHTA, FQGTGA. Trimming cost V 5 bases and J 8 bases, with 14 bases left between them.

V usage is TRBV14 and J usage is TRBJ2-5, with a tentative D call TRBD2 (6 bases). The CDR3 consists of 13 residues. With 1 base removed from V and 9 bases from J, the gap between germline ends came to 12 bases. Germline CDR1 is SGHDN and CDR2 is FVKESK. CDR3 nucleotides: TGTGCCAGCAGCCAAGTCGGCGGGAAAGCCCAGTACTTC. Translating gives CASSQVGGKAQYF. The variable domain in full, with the rest retrieved from reference TRBV14 and TRBJ2-5, is EAGVTQFPSHSVIEKGQTVTLRCDPISGHDNLYWYRRVMGKEIKFLLHFVKESKQDESGMPNNRFLAERTGGTYSTLKVQPAELEDSGVYFCASSQVGGKAQYFGPGTRLLVL.

The V call is TRBV20-1, the J call TRBJ2-3; 9 bases are shared with TRBD1. Germline trimming cut 5 bases from V and 14 bases from J; bases unmatched to any gene: 17. Germline assignment: CDR1 DFQATT and CDR2 SNEGSKA (reference sequence). This CDR3 region has 14 residues. The CDR3 sequence: CSASGTGKDRDAYF. CDR3 nucleotides: TGCAGTGCTTCCGGGACAGGGAAGGACAGAGACGCGTATTTT.

This chain links TRBV2 with TRBJ1-6, with TRBD1 matching 10 bases. The V segment lost 8 bases and the J segment 7 bases; nucleotides outside the gene matches: 5. The CDR3 has 14 amino acids. CDR1 is SNHLY, CDR2 FYNNEI, per germline. As DNA, the CDR3 is TGTGCCAGCGACAGGGGGCTCGGCAATTCACCCCTCCACTTT. Translation gives CASDRGLGNSPLHF.

The gene calls are TRBV28 and TRBJ1-4, with D possibly matching TRBD1 (5 bases). V dropped 5 bases and J dropped 3 bases, with 16 bases sitting between them. Germline V gene sequence: CDR1 MDHEN, CDR2 SYDVKM. The CDR3 is 16 residues long. The CDR3 nucleotides read TGTGCCAGCAGTCTATCCCGGGGGTTTGCTAATGAAAAACTGTTTTTT. Amino acid sequence: CASSLSRGFANEKLFF. The full variable domain, completed using reference TRBV28 and TRBJ1-4, is DVKVTQSSRYLVKRTGEKVFLECVQDMDHENMFWYRQDPGLGLRLIYFSYDVKMKEKGDIPEGYSVSREKKERFSLILESASTNQTSMYLCASSLSRGFANEKLFFGSGTQLSVL.

This chain links TRBV12-5 with TRBJ2-5; 12 nucleotides align to TRBD1. This CDR3 has 15 residues. CDR1 and CDR2 (germline): LGHNT, FRNRAP. The V gene end was trimmed by 4 bases and the J gene end by 5 bases; junction bases not matched to a gene: 5. The CDR3 bases are TGTGCTAGTGGTTCCCGGGACAGGGGGCGTGAGACCCAGTACTTC. Translated: CASGSRDRGRETQYF.

This clonotype appeared a few times. The chain employs TRBV10-3 and TRBJ1-6; TRBD1 aligns across 8 bases. There are 15 residues in the CDR3. The germline V gene encodes CDR1 ENHRY and CDR2 SYGVKD. The V gene end was trimmed by 10 bases and the J gene end by 7 bases; junction bases not matched to a gene: 12. CDR3 sequence (DNA): TGTGCCACGACGACAGGGGAAGGAACAAATTCACCCCTCCACTTT. Translated: CATTTGEGTNSPLHF.